The T cell receptor beta chain described here comes from a study of T cell responses to AZD1222 COVID-19 vaccine. This clone was seen only a few times. Its antigen is still unknown. Study-wide results and caveats: Baseline testing showed seropositivity in only six AZD1222 recipients. Two doses of AZD1222 preceded a rise in Spike-specific TCR breadth and depth. No day 14 peak samples; only post-peak repertoires were characterized.

Sequencing used immunoSEQ multiplex PCR; TCRdb keeps in-frame clones, though not all of them. Of 46,000 or so clones in the sample, about three quarters are singletons; the top ten hold roughly 7%. The sample consisted of peripheral blood, taken on day 0 of AZD1222 vaccination. This sequence originates from an adult in good health.

The CDR3 reads CASSERETQYF. The CDR3 DNA is TGTGCCAGCAGTGAAAGGGAGACCCAGTACTTC. The chain uses TRBV6-1 and TRBJ2-5; no firm D call. CDR3 length equals 11 residues. The V gene's germline CDR1 is MNHNS and CDR2 SASEGT. V lost 2 bases and J lost 5, with 3 bases in between.